This T cell receptor (beta chain) stems from a study of a mutant IDH1 vaccine in newly diagnosed glioma. Study as a whole: Previous care, which was radiotherapy, temozolomide, or both, most often involved both.

To note about this clone: Its antigen is currently unknown.

TCRdb's copy holds only in-frame clones and misses some; the assay was immunoSEQ multiplex PCR. The data contain around 34,000 clones, roughly three fifths of them singletons. The time point denotes: week 5, during vaccination. What each vaccine dose contained was 300 ug of mutant IDH1 20-mer peptide, accompanied by topical imiquimod. Specimen: PBMCs, collected from a glioma patient whose treatment included an IDH1 peptide vaccine. The sequence derives from a woman younger than 30 with glioma.

The CDR3 loop is CASSVDRGSYNSPLHF. The CDR3, as DNA: TGTGCCAGTAGTGTCGACAGGGGATCCTATAATTCACCCCTCCACTTT. The V call is TRBV19, the J call TRBJ1-6; TRBD1 matches 8 bases. Germline trimming cut 5 bases from V and 1 base from J; bases unmatched to any gene: 4. The CDR3 loop spans 16 amino acids. Looked up from germline, CDR1 is LNHDA and CDR2 is SQIVND (reference sequence).